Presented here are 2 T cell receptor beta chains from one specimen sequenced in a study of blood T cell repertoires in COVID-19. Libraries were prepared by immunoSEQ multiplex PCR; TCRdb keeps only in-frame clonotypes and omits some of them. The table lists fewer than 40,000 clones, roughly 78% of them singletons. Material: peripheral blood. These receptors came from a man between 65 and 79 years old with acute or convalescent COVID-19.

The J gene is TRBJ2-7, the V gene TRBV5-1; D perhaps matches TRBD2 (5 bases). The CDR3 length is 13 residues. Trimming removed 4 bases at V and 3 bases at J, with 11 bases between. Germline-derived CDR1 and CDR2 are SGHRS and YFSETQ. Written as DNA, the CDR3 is TGCGCCAGCAGCCCCGATGGGAGCTACGAGCAGTACTTC. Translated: CASSPDGSYEQYF.

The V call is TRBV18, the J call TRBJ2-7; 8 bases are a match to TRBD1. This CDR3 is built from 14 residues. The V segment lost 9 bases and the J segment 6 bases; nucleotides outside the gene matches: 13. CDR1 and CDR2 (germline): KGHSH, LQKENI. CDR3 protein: CASSETGVVREQYF. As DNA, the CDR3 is TGTGCCAGTTCGGAGACAGGGGTTGTGCGCGAGCAGTACTTC.